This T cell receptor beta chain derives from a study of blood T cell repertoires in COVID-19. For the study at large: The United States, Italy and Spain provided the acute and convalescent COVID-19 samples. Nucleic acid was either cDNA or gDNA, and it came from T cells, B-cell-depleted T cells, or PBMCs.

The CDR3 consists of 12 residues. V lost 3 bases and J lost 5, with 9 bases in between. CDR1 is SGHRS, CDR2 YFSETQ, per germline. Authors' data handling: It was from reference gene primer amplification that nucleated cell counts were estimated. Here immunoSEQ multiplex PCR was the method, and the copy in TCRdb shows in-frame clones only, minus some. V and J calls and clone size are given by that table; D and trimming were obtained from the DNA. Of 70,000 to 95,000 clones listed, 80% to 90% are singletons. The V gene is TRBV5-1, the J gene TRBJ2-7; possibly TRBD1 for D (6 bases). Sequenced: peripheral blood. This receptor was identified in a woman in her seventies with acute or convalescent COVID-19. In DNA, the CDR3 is TGCGCCAGCAGCTCCAAGGGGGACGAGCAGTACTTC. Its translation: CASSSKGDEQYF.